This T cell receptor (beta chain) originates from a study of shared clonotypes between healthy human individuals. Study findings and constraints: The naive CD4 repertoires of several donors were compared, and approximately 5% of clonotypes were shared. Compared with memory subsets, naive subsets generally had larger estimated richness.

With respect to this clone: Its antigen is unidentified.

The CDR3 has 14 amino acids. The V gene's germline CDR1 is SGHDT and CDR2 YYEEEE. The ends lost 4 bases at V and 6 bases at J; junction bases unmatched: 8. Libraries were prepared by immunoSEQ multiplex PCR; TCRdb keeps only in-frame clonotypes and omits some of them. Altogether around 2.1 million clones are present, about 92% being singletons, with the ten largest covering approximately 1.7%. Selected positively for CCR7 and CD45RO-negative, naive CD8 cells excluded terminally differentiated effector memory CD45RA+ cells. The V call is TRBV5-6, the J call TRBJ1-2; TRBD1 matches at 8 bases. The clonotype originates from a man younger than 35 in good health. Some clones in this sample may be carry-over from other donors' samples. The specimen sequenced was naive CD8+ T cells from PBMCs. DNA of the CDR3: TGTGCCAGCAGCCCTGGGACAGGACCGGATGGCTACACCTTC. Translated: CASSPGTGPDGYTF.